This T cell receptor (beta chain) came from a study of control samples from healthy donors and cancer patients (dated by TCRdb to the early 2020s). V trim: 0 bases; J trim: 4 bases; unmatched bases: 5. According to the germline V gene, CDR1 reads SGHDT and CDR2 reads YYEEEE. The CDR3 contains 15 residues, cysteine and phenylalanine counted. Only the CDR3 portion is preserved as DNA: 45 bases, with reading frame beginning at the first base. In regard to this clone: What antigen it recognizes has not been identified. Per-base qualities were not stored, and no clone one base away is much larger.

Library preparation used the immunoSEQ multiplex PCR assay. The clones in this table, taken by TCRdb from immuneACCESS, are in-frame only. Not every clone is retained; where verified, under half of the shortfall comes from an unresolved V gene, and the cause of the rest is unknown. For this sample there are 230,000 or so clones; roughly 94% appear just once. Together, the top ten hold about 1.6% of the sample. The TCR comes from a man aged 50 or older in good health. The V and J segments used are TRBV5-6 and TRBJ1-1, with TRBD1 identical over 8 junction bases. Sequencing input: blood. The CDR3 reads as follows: CASSLGQGRPTEAFF. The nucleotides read TGTGCCAGCAGCTTGGGACAGGGGAGACCCACTGAAGCTTTCTTT.